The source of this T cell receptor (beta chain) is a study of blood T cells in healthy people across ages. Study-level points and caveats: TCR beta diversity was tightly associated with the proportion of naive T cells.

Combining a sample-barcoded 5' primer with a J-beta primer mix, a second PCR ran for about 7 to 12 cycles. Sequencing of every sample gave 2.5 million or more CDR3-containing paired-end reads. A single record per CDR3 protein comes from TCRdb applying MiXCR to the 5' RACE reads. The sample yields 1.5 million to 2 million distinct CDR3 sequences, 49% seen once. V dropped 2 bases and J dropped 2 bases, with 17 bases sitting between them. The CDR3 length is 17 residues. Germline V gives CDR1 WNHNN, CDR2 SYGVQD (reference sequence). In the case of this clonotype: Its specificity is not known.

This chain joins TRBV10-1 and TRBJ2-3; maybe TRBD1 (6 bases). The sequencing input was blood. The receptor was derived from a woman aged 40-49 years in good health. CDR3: CASSETRDTSFTDTQYF. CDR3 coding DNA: TGCGCCAGCAGTGAGACCCGGGACACATCGTTCACAGATACGCAGTATTTT.